This TCR beta chain derives from a study of blood T cell repertoires in COVID-19. Study at large: T cells, B-cell-depleted T cells, or PBMCs supplied cDNA or gDNA.

Method: immunoSEQ multiplex PCR; TCRdb's copy keeps in-frame clones and lacks some. The sample includes over 300,000 clones, 90% of them seen just once. The V gene's germline CDR1 is SGHNT and CDR2 YENEEA. Unmatched junction bases numbered 6, after V lost 4 bases and J lost 11 bases. The CDR3 has 13 amino acids. Sequenced input: peripheral blood. The V and J genes are TRBV11-3 and TRBJ2-1; 9 nucleotides align to TRBD2. The sequence came from a man between 18 and 29 years old with active or convalescent COVID-19. The CDR3 DNA reads as TGTGCCAGCAGCTCCGTGACTAGCGGAAAGCAGTTCTTC. Translated: CASSSVTSGKQFF.